The source of this T cell receptor (beta chain) is a study of CD8 T cells in Susac syndrome. Controls were age- and sex-matched healthy donors. J gave up 6 bases and V 4 bases, and 5 bases lay outside the gene matches. CDR3 length equals 15 residues. The germline V gene has CDR1 SGHTA and CDR2 FQGNSA. cDNA came from approximately 0.5 to 1 ug RNA primed by random hexamers. Each CDR3 protein gets one entry after TCRdb re-called the immunoSEQ multiplex PCR reads with MiXCR. The sample shows some 160,000 distinct CDR3 sequences, roughly 94% of them seen only once. The receptor was isolated from a human donor in good health. The specimen sequenced was CD4+ T cells from PBMCs. The chain has TRBV7-2 and TRBJ1-5; TRBD1 aligns across 11 bases. DNA for the CDR3: TGTGCCAGCAGCTATGGACAGGGGGCGATTCAGCCCCAGCATTTT. Its protein is CASSYGQGAIQPQHF.